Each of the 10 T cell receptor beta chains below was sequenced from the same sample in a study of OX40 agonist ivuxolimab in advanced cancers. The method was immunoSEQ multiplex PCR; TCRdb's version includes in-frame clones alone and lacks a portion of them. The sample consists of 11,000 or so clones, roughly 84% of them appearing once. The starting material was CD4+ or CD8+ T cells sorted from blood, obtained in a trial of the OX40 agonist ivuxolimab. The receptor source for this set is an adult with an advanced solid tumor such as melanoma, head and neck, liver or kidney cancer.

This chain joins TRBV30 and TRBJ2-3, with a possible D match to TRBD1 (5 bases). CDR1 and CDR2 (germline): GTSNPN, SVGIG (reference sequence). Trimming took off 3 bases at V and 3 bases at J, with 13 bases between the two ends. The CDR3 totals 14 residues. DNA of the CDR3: TGTGCCTGGAGCGTCAGGGTAATGACAGATACGCAGTATTTT. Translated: CAWSVRVMTDTQYF.

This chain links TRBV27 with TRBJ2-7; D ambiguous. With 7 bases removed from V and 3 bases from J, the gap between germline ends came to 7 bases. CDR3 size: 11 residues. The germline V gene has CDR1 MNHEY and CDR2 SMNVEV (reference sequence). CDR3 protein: CASTLFYEQYF. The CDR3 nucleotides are TGTGCCAGCACTCTCTTCTACGAGCAGTACTTC.

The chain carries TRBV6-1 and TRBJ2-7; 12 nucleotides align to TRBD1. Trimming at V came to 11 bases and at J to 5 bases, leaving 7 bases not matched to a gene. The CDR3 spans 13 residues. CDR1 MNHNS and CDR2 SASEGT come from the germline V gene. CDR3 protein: CACLGQGADEQYF. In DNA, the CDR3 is TGTGCCTGCTTGGGACAGGGGGCGGACGAGCAGTACTTC.

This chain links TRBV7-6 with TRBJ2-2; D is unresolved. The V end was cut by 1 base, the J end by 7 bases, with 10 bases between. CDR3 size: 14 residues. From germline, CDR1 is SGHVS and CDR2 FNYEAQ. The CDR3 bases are TGTGCCAGCAGCTTAGTATGGAGTAGCGGGGAGCTGTTTTTT. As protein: CASSLVWSSGELFF.

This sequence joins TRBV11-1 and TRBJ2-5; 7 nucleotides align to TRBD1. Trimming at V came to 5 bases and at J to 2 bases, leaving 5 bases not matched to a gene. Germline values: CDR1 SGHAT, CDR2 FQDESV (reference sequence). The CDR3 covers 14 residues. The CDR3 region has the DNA TGTGCCAGCAGCCGAACGGGACAGCAAGAGACCCAGTACTTC. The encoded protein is CASSRTGQQETQYF.

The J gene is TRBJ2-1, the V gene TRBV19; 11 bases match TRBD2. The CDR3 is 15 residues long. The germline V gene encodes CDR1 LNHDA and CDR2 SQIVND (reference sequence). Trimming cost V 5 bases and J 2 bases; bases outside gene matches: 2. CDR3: CASSLAGGPYNEQFF. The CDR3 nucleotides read TGTGCCAGTAGTCTAGCGGGAGGCCCCTACAATGAGCAGTTCTTC. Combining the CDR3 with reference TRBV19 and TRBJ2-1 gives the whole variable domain DGGITQSPKYLFRKEGQNVTLSCEQNLNHDAMYWYRQDPGQGLRLIYYSQIVNDFQKGDIAEGYSVSREKKESFPLTVTSAQKNPTAFYLCASSLAGGPYNEQFFGPGTRLTVL.

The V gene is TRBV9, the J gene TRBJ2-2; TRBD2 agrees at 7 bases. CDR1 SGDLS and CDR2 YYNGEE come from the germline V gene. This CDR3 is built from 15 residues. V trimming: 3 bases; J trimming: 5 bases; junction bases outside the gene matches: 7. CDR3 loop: CASSGLADVTGELFF. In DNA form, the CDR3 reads TGTGCCAGCAGCGGACTAGCAGATGTTACCGGGGAGCTGTTTTTT. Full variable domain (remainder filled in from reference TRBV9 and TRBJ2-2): DSGVTQTPKHLITATGQRVTLRCSPRSGDLSVYWYQQSLDQGLQFLIQYYNGEERAKGNILERFSAQQFPDLHSELNLSSLELGDSALYFCASSGLADVTGELFFGEGSRLTVL.

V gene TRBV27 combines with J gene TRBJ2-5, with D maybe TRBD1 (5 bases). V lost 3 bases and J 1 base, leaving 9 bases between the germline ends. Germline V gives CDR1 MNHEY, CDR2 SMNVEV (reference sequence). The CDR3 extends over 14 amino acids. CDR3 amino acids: CASSFFDSQETQYF. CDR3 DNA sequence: TGTGCCAGCAGTTTCTTCGACAGCCAAGAGACCCAGTACTTC.

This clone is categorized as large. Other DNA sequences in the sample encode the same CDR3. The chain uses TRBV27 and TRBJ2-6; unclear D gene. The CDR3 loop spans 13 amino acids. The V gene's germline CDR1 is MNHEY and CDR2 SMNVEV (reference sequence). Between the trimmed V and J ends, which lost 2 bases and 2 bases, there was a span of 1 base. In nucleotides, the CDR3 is TGTGCCAGCAGTTTAACTGGGGCCAACGTCCTGACTTTC. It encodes CASSLTGANVLTF.

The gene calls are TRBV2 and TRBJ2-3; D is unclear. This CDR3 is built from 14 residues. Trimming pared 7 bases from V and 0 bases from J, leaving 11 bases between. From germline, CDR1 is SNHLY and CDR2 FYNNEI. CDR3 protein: CASNQASSTDTQYF. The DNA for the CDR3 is TGTGCCAGCAACCAGGCGTCTAGCACAGATACGCAGTATTTT. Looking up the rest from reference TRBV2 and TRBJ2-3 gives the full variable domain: EPEVTQTPSHQVTQMGQEVILRCVPISNHLYFYWYRQILGQKVEFLVSFYNNEISEKSEIFDDQFSVERPDGSNFTLKIRSTKLEDSAMYFCASNQASSTDTQYFGPGTRLTVL.